The sequence of this T cell receptor beta chain was determined in a study of cytomegalovirus exposure and HLA in healthy donors. The study, taken as a whole, reports: As a later analysis revealed, the rate of TCR association differed by HLA locus, with DRB1 most and HLA-C fewest.

Both 60 Vbeta primers and 13 Jbeta primers went into the PCR. TCRdb keeps only in-frame clones here, not all; method: immunoSEQ multiplex PCR. This table has 95,000 to 150,000 clones, 80% appearing once. V shed 7 bases and J 3 bases; nucleotides not matched to a gene: 16. The CDR3 is 17 amino acids. Germline V gene lookup returns CDR1 SNHLY and CDR2 FYNNEI. Concerning this clone: What it binds is unknown.

The receptor was isolated from a female donor in good health and CMV-seronegative. Sequenced: PBMCs. This chain joins TRBV2 and TRBJ1-1; 8 nucleotides line up with TRBD1. DNA of the CDR3: TGTGCCAGCAATAGGCAGGGGGCCTCCTTTTCCTACACTGAAGCTTTCTTT. This sequence encodes CASNRQGASFSYTEAFF.